This TCR beta chain was documented in a study of human T cells and chemical hapten exposure (dated by TCRdb to the early 2020s). With respect to the entire study: For sensitization, 2% DPC in acetone was applied to a 2 cm by 2 cm area of upper inner arm skin. Weekly therapeutic DPC doses were additionally applied to the scalp of patients throughout the approximately 24-week study period. Patch testing was done on the upper back using Finn chambers containing 0.01% DPC, and results were scored after 6 days according to International Contact Dermatitis Research Group standards. Alopecia areata with under or over 50% scalp involvement, alopecia totalis and alopecia universalis were represented in the patient cohort, which was mostly female. Libraries were combined into a pool for sequencing, and differences in TCR yield between samples came mainly from small differences in library volumes within the pool. This study followed changes in the peripheral blood TCR repertoire in vivo during primary and secondary sensitization of alopecia patients to the hapten diphenylcyclopropenone (DPC). Patient blood was sampled pre-sensitization (week 0) and at 2, 6 and about 24 weeks after DPC sensitization. For TCR sequencing, blood came from 25 to 35 alopecia patients at anywhere from one to four time points (pre-sensitization, 2, 6 and 24 weeks). Broader findings and caveats from the paper: Patch test score was positively correlated with the number of PT1 expanded TCRs, with significance at thresholds 8, 16 and 32 but not at 4. Repeated subsampling changed both the strength of the expansion versus patch-test correlation and the threshold at which that correlation became significant. Significantly more large CDR3 similarity clusters were formed by expanded TCRs than by pre-sensitization or healthy control sets, consistent with antigen-driven responses. Because every patient had alopecia, a presumed autoimmune disease, the patients' immune response might differ from that of healthy individuals. DPC sensitization did not change the number of TCRs with a frequency above 1 in 1000, and there was no evidence of changes in global repertoire structure.

The germline ends are 11 bases apart after V is trimmed by 8 bases and J by 0 bases. Reading the germline V gene gives CDR1 SQVTM and CDR2 ANQGSEA. There are 13 amino acids in the CDR3, from cysteine to phenylalanine inclusive. Just CDR3 DNA is preserved here, 39 bases in frame from base 1. To prepare the library, RACE was applied. The sequencer listed for this sample is NextSeq 500. During library preparation, unique molecular identifiers were attached to individual cDNA molecules so that TCRs could be counted in a quantitative, reproducible way. Each blood RNA sample was used to sequence both TCR alpha and TCR beta chains. The paper's data handling went like this. The median number of TCRs per sample was roughly 94,000, ranging from roughly 20,000 to 700,000. The Decombinator software suite was used to annotate V, J and CDR3 in the TCR reads. For PS versus PT1 abundance plots, all samples were subsampled to the same number of TCRs (28,000). TCRs were defined as expanded if absent before sensitization and observed at least eight times at the 2-week time point. Starting from the raw public reads, TCRdb applied fastp trimming at Q25, assembled clones with MiXCR and retained in-frame beta chains. Duplicate CDR3 protein sequences are folded into a single record with the most common DNA and genes. The V and J calls were determined by TCRdb, not by the authors. A total of roughly 380,000 distinct CDR3 sequences appear in this sample, roughly 5.3% of them only once. The ten largest clones capture 2.5% to 3% of the sample.

The time point label for this specimen denotes: pre-sensitization, week 0. This sample's treatment or condition label indicates: therapeutic diphenylcyclopropenone sensitization with weekly scalp DPC. Blood at each patch-test visit was drawn before the patch test was applied. Patients were eligible if aged 18 to 70, diagnosed with alopecia and judged suitable for DPC therapy, and pregnant patients were excluded. Unfractionated whole blood was collected in Tempus Blood RNA tubes, and total RNA was extracted from that blood. This clonotype has a count of ten or more. The target of this receptor is not known. Base qualities are not recorded, but no much larger clone differs from it by a single base.

The specimen comprised whole blood, sampled in connection with sensitization to the hapten diphenylcyclopropenone (DPC). In this chain, TRBV29-1 is recombined with TRBJ2-1, with TRBD1 perhaps the D gene, on 5 matching bases. The origin of this receptor is a woman aged 50 to 60 with alopecia areata. Some clones in this sample may be carry-over from other donors' samples. The bases are TGCAGCCATCTTAGGGGCTCCTACAATGAGCAGTTCTTC. The encoded protein is CSHLRGSYNEQFF.